This T cell receptor (beta chain) was sequenced in a study of T cells after yellow fever vaccination. Findings of the study overall: The study re-detected most primary-vaccination clones after the booster (approximately 97% CD4, 80% to 90% CD8).

Only a few counts were recorded for this clonotype. The antigen remains unidentified. The germline CDR1 and CDR2 sequences are SQVTM and ANQGSEA. The CDR3 runs to 15 residues. The J segment lost 6 bases and the V segment lost 7 bases, leaving 16 bases of the junction unmatched. In TCRdb, the 5' RACE reads were re-called with MiXCR into one record per CDR3 protein. The data show nearly 550,000 distinct CDR3 sequences, with 15% to 20% seen just once and 14% held by the top ten. The source was PBMCs, collected 15 days after the yellow fever booster vaccination. This receptor was obtained from a man younger than 40 who received the YFV17D yellow fever vaccine. The chain employs TRBV29-1 and TRBJ2-5; 8 bases match TRBD2. The CDR3 region has the DNA TGCAGCGGCACCCTCGGGGGGGTAGGTCCGAAGACCCAGTACTTC. Protein sequence: CSGTLGGVGPKTQYF. Supplemented by reference TRBV29-1 and TRBJ2-5, the full variable domain reads SAVISQKPSRDICQRGTSLTIQCQVDSQVTMMFWYRQQPGQSLTLIATANQGSEATYESGFVIDKFPISRPNLTFSTLTVSNMSPEDSSIYLCSGTLGGVGPKTQYFGPGTRLLVL.